This entry lists 5 T cell receptor beta chains sequenced from one sample in a study of blood T cell repertoires in COVID-19. Libraries were prepared by immunoSEQ multiplex PCR; TCRdb keeps only in-frame clonotypes and omits some of them. The table includes some 490,000 clones, 75% to 90% detected once. The sample comprised peripheral blood. These receptors were obtained from a human donor in a cohort sampled during active COVID-19.

This clone has just a few counts. The V call is TRBV4-2, the J call TRBJ2-3, with TRBD2 as a possible D gene (6 bases). The length of the CDR3 is 16 residues. Per germline, CDR1 LGHNA and CDR2 YNFKEQ. The V and J ends lost 0 bases and 3 bases respectively, with 13 bases between them. The CDR3 DNA is TGTGCCAGCAGCCAAGATGACCCCCGGGAGACAGATACGCAGTATTTT. This sequence encodes CASSQDDPRETDTQYF.

The chain has TRBV6-5 and TRBJ2-5; TRBD1 aligns across 8 bases. CDR3 length equals 15 residues. Germline values: CDR1 MNHEY, CDR2 SVGAGI. The V gene end was trimmed by 7 bases and the J gene end by 2 bases; junction bases not matched to a gene: 9. CDR3 amino acids: CASKDRGWGQETQYF. In nucleotides, the CDR3 is TGTGCCAGCAAAGACAGGGGTTGGGGACAAGAGACCCAGTACTTC.

The CDR3, as DNA: TGCGCCAGCAGCCTTTTCGACAGGACGAACACTGAAGCTTTCTTT. It yields the protein CASSLFDRTNTEAFF. The chain uses TRBV4-1 and TRBJ1-1; the D gene is possibly TRBD1 (6 bases). The CDR3 spans 15 residues. CDR1 is MGHRA, CDR2 YSYEKL, per germline. Trimming took 4 bases from V and 1 from J, leaving 13 bases between them.

The rearrangement uses TRBV19 and TRBJ2-5; maybe TRBD1 (6 bases). The V gene's germline CDR1 is LNHDA and CDR2 SQIVND (reference sequence). The CDR3 length is 16 residues. Between the trimmed V and J ends, which lost 6 bases and 4 bases, there was a span of 21 bases. The CDR3 DNA reads as TGTGCCAGTAGCCTCACGGGACACCAGGTAGGAGAGACCCAGTACTTC. This gives the protein CASSLTGHQVGETQYF.

The J gene is TRBJ1-2, the V gene TRBV5-4, with D possibly being TRBD1 (5 bases). The CDR3 runs to 15 residues. The ends were cut back, 4 bases at V and 3 bases at J, with 16 bases in the middle. Germline loops: CDR1 SGHNT, CDR2 YYREEE (reference sequence). CDR3 DNA: TGTGCCAGCAGCCAAACTCCGACAGAATACTATGGCTACACCTTC. It yields the protein CASSQTPTEYYGYTF.